This T cell receptor (beta chain) was sequenced for a study of cytomegalovirus exposure and HLA in healthy donors. Donors in the study were healthy people who gave bone marrow. Germline lookup yields CDR1 WSHSY and CDR2 SAAADI. This CDR3 is built from 14 residues. Trimming cost V 3 bases and J 8 bases, with 11 bases left between them. The PCR ran on 60 Vbeta and 13 Jbeta primers. Method: immunoSEQ multiplex PCR; TCRdb's copy keeps in-frame clones and lacks some. Of about 100,000 clones in the sample, around three quarters were seen once. This TCR was recovered from a woman between 50 and 59 years old in good health and CMV-seropositive. The chain joins TRBV10-2 to TRBJ1-6; no clear D gene. The sample comprised PBMCs. Here the CDR3 reads CASSDGGPYSPLHF. CDR3 nucleotides: TGCGCCAGCAGTGATGGAGGGCCCTATTCACCCCTCCACTTT.